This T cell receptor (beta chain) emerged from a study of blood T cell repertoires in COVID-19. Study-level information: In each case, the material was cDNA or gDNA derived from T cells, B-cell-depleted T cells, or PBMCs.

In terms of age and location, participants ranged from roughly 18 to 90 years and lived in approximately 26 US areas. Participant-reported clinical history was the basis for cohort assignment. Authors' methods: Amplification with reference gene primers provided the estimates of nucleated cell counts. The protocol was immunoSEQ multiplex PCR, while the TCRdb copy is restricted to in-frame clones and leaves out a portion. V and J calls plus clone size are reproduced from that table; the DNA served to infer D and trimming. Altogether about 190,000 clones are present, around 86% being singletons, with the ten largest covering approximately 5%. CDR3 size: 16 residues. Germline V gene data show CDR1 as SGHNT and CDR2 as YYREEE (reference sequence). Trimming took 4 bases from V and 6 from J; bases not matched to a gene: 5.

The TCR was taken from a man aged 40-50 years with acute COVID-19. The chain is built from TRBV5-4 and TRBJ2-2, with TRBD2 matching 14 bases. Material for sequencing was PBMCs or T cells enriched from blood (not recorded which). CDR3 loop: CASSQTSGRGAGELFF. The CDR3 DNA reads TGTGCCAGCAGCCAGACTAGCGGGAGGGGGGCCGGGGAGCTGTTTTTT. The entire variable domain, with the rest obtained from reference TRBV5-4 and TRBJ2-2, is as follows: ETGVTQSPTHLIKTRGQQVTLRCSSQSGHNTVSWYQQALGQGPQFIFQYYREEENGRGNFPPRFSGLQFPNYSSELNVNALELDDSALYLCASSQTSGRGAGELFFGEGSRLTVL.